The clone carrying this TCR beta chain was found many times. The antigen remains undetermined. TCRdb recomputed calls from the reads with MiXCR, one row per CDR3 protein. Of about 570,000 distinct CDR3 sequences in the sample, about 40% were seen once. This specimen belongs to a study of T cell repertoires in cytomegalovirus infection. Whole-study findings and limits: The response measured ex vivo was dominated by TCR beta clonotypes (HLA-C-restricted and CMV-specific).

Germline V gene lookup returns CDR1 SGHVS and CDR2 FQNEAQ. Trimming pared 3 bases from V and 2 bases from J, leaving 11 bases between. The CDR3 totals 15 residues. The V gene is TRBV7-8, the J gene TRBJ1-5; perhaps TRBD1 as D (5 bases). Sequenced material: cultured PBMCs, taken from culture after CMV antigen stimulation. This clonotype was obtained from a human donor in good health (CMV status not recorded). Some clones in this sample may be carry-over from other donors' samples. CDR3: CASSFTRGGNQPQHF. CDR3 bases: TGTGCCAGCAGCTTCACCCGGGGCGGCAATCAGCCCCAGCATTTT.